Listed below are T cell receptor beta chains from one sample, sequenced in a study of cytomegalovirus exposure and HLA in healthy donors. Only in-frame clones appear in the TCRdb table, and some are missing; sequencing was by immunoSEQ multiplex PCR. The sample includes around 210,000 clones, approximately 85% of them seen just once. Sequenced: PBMCs. The receptors here all came from a girl under 10 years old in good health and CMV-seronegative. Each CDR3 is given with its conserved first and last residue. Fields, in order: J gene, V gene, CDR3 protein.

j_call: TRBJ2-5; v_call: TRBV7-8; cdr3_aa: CASSLIRQGGGQETQYF
j_call: TRBJ1-4; v_call: TRBV5-1; cdr3_aa: CATAAAPTGKLFF
j_call: TRBJ2-7; v_call: TRBV5-1; cdr3_aa: CASSLTFSSYEQYF
j_call: TRBJ1-5; v_call: TRBV5-1; cdr3_aa: CASSLEARDNQPQHF
j_call: TRBJ2-3; v_call: TRBV28; cdr3_aa: CASSPLDTQYF
j_call: TRBJ1-4; v_call: TRBV7-9; cdr3_aa: CASSLDQGSNEKLFF
j_call: TRBJ2-7; v_call: TRBV5-1; cdr3_aa: CASSLVFREEAYEQYF
j_call: TRBJ2-7; v_call: TRBV29-1; cdr3_aa: CSVVWTGGYEQYF
j_call: TRBJ1-5; v_call: TRBV6-1; cdr3_aa: CASSEAGQGGPLSPQHF
j_call: TRBJ2-1; v_call: TRBV5-4; cdr3_aa: CASSLGARGGSYNEQFF
j_call: TRBJ2-5; v_call: TRBV4-1; cdr3_aa: CASSQGLAGTYQETQYF
j_call: TRBJ2-7; v_call: TRBV11-2; cdr3_aa: CASSLAGGPEQYF
j_call: TRBJ1-5; v_call: TRBV5-8; cdr3_aa: CASSSRRPQHF
j_call: TRBJ1-1; v_call: TRBV10-1; cdr3_aa: CASCDSANTEAFF
j_call: TRBJ2-5; v_call: TRBV29-1; cdr3_aa: CSSTGDLQETQYF
j_call: TRBJ1-4; v_call: TRBV7-8; cdr3_aa: CASSLFRATNEKLFF
j_call: TRBJ2-2; v_call: TRBV5-1; cdr3_aa: CASSLGGEPAGELFF
j_call: TRBJ1-2; v_call: TRBV30; cdr3_aa: CAWSVGQGARGYTF
j_call: TRBJ1-4; v_call: TRBV15; cdr3_aa: CATSRSEGANEKLFF
j_call: TRBJ1-1; v_call: TRBV6-5; cdr3_aa: CASSSPGEGGTEAFF
j_call: TRBJ2-1; v_call: TRBV27; cdr3_aa: CASSLSGGWEQFF
j_call: TRBJ1-3; v_call: TRBV5-1; cdr3_aa: CASSLVTGSRLSGNTIYF
j_call: TRBJ2-3; v_call: TRBV6-6; cdr3_aa: CASSPPLAVGTDTQYF
j_call: TRBJ2-7; v_call: TRBV15; cdr3_aa: CATSRDAAPRREQYF
j_call: TRBJ2-5; v_call: TRBV25-1; cdr3_aa: CASSDSGGQYQETQYF
j_call: TRBJ2-5; v_call: TRBV6-1; cdr3_aa: CASRNSGSGETQYF
j_call: TRBJ2-7; v_call: TRBV7-9; cdr3_aa: CASSIWTGENEQYF
j_call: TRBJ2-6; v_call: TRBV6-1; cdr3_aa: CASSGLASGANVLTF
j_call: TRBJ2-1; v_call: TRBV7-9; cdr3_aa: CASSSRTTFYNEQFF
j_call: TRBJ1-1; v_call: TRBV12-5; cdr3_aa: CASGSGQNTEAFF
j_call: TRBJ1-1; v_call: TRBV7-3; cdr3_aa: CASSREQGINTEAFF
j_call: TRBJ2-3; v_call: TRBV5-1; cdr3_aa: CASSMSYSGGETDTQYF
j_call: TRBJ2-4; v_call: TRBV29-1; cdr3_aa: CSCQGGENIQYF
j_call: TRBJ1-2; v_call: TRBV29-1; cdr3_aa: CSVDAGGYGYTF
j_call: TRBJ2-7; v_call: TRBV9; cdr3_aa: CASSVGDRKEQYF
j_call: TRBJ2-2; v_call: TRBV11-3; cdr3_aa: CASSFRAEKNTGELFF
j_call: TRBJ2-3; v_call: TRBV4-2; cdr3_aa: CASSQAALAGGTDTQYF
j_call: TRBJ2-7; v_call: TRBV21-1; cdr3_aa: CASSKEGQTTYEQYF
j_call: TRBJ2-1; v_call: TRBV11-2; cdr3_aa: CASSGFGAGGSNEQFF
j_call: TRBJ2-2; v_call: TRBV25-1; cdr3_aa: CASRQGNTGELFF
j_call: TRBJ2-1; v_call: TRBV4-1; cdr3_aa: CASSWAIGAMVNEQFF
j_call: TRBJ2-7; v_call: TRBV27; cdr3_aa: CASSSRDISYEQYF
j_call: TRBJ1-5; v_call: TRBV7-8; cdr3_aa: CASSSGQGGIQPQHF
j_call: TRBJ1-3; v_call: TRBV30; cdr3_aa: CAWSVGGRSGNTIYF
j_call: TRBJ1-1; v_call: TRBV30; cdr3_aa: CAWRRVLTAEAFF